This T cell receptor beta chain is from a study of T cell changes during pregnancy in multiple sclerosis (dated by TCRdb to about 2019). Study-level background: The study looked at changes in the T cell repertoire across pregnancy in women with multiple sclerosis.

The library was obtained by the immunoSEQ multiplex PCR assay. The table comes from immuneACCESS by way of TCRdb, which keeps in-frame sequences with V and J called. Part of the clones is missing from these tables; in studies checked, under half for an unresolved V gene and the rest for unknown reasons. In all, the sample holds some 95,000 clones, and approximately 92% of those were seen once. The ten largest clones represent approximately 2.6% of the sample. Clipping removes 0 bases from V and 4 bases from J, with 13 as the unmatched junction base count. The CDR3, cysteine through phenylalanine, is 19 amino acids long. Here the CDR3 DNA is all that survives: 57 bases in frame from base 1. CDR1 and CDR2, per the germline V gene, are SGDLS and YYNGEE. A word on this clone: Its antigen is still unknown. No clone much larger than this one lies a single base away; base qualities are absent.

The chain was built from TRBV9 and TRBJ1-4, and 9 junctional nucleotides match TRBD1. The TCR was taken from a female donor with multiple sclerosis, enrolled in a pregnancy study. Here the sequenced sample was peripheral blood, taken in the first trimester of pregnancy. Here is the DNA: TGTGCCAGCAGCGTAGACGGGACAGGGAGTTCGAGCCGTAATGAAAAACTGTTTTTT. Its translation reads: CASSVDGTGSSSRNEKLFF.